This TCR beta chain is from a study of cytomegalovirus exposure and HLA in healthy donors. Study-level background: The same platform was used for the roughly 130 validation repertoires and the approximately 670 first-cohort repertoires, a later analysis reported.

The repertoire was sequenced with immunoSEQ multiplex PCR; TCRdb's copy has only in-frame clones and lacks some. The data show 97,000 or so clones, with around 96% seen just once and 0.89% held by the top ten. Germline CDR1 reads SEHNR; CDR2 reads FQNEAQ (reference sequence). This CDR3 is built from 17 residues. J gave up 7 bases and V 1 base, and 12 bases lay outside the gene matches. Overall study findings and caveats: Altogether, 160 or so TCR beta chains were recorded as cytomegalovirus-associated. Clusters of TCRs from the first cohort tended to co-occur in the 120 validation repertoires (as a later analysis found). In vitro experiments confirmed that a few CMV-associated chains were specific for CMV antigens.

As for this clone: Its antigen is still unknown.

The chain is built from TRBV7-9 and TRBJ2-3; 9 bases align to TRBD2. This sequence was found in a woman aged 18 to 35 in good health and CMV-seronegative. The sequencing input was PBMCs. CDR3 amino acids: CASSLDRRREGPYTQYF. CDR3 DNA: TGTGCCAGCAGCTTAGATCGGCGGCGGGAGGGCCCTTATACGCAGTATTTT.